One sample yielded the 29 T cell receptor beta chains listed below, sequenced in a study of post-analysis software for immune sequencing data. Which antigens these TCRs recognize remains unknown. Tagging with unique molecular identifiers was a feature of the TCR beta cDNA libraries. One entry per CDR3 protein, called by TCRdb with MiXCR from the PCR reads. The table shows 400,000 to 500,000 distinct CDR3 sequences, with approximately 37% occurring only once. Whole-study results and caveats: About five TRBV segments were more frequent in patients than controls; TRBV5-6, TRBV5-1 and TRBV20-1 belonged to this group.

The sequenced material came from blood. These receptors all come from a girl aged 2-9 years with multiple sclerosis.

The chain has TRBV27 and TRBJ2-1; 12 bases map to TRBD2. With 6 bases clipped from V and 7 bases from J, the junction kept 7 bases outside the gene matches. The germline V gene encodes CDR1 MNHEY and CDR2 SMNVEV (reference sequence). The CDR3 is 15 residues long. The CDR3 loop reads CASSPWTSGTNEQFF. The CDR3 nucleotides read TGTGCCAGCAGCCCTTGGACTAGCGGGACGAATGAGCAGTTCTTC.

This clonotype was seen just once. The genes are TRBV7-2 and TRBJ1-2, with a tentative D call TRBD1 (6 bases). Trimming left V 5 bases short and J 6 bases short, with 19 bases between. The CDR3 covers 15 residues. Germline V CDR1 and CDR2: SGHTA, FQGNSA. CDR3 nucleotide sequence: TGTGCCAGCAGCCTGACAGGTTTTCTACCTGATGGCTACACCTTC. Its protein is CASSLTGFLPDGYTF.

This clonotype has just a few counts. The chain has TRBV28 and TRBJ1-2; 7 bases are shared with TRBD1. J was trimmed by 3 bases and V by 5 bases; bases with no gene match: 6. From germline, CDR1 is MDHEN and CDR2 SYDVKM. The CDR3 is 14 amino acids. The CDR3 coding sequence is TGTGCCAGCAGTAAAGGGGGCATCGACTATGGCTACACCTTC. This codes for CASSKGGIDYGYTF.

This clonotype appeared a few times. The chain recombines TRBV6-1 with TRBJ2-6; 7 bases agree with TRBD1. CDR1 is MNHNS and CDR2 is SASEGT in the germline V gene. The CDR3 spans 17 residues. V dropped 6 bases and J dropped 4; count of bases not matched to a gene: 12. The CDR3 here is CASSGTGTASGANVLTF. In DNA, the CDR3 is TGTGCCAGCAGCGGGACCGGGACAGCGTCGGGGGCCAACGTCCTGACTTTC.

V gene TRBV25-1 combines with J gene TRBJ2-3; D is possibly TRBD1 or TRBD2 (5 bases each). The CDR3 length is 15 residues. The V end was cut by 1 base, the J end by 3 bases, with 11 bases between. Germline CDR1 is MGHDK and CDR2 is SYGVNS. CDR3 sequence (DNA): TGTGCCAGCAGTGAATTGGGGGAAAGGACAGATACGCAGTATTTT. Translated: CASSELGERTDTQYF.

V usage is TRBV5-1 and J usage is TRBJ1-4; perhaps TRBD1 as D (6 bases). CDR1 and CDR2 from the germline V gene are SGHRS and YFSETQ. The V gene lost 0 bases and the J gene lost 5 bases, with 11 bases spanning the gap. This CDR3 is 15 amino acids long. The CDR3 sequence is CASSLAEGGNEKLFF. The CDR3 bases are TGCGCCAGCAGCTTGGCCGAAGGGGGGAATGAAAAACTGTTTTTT. The full variable domain, with the rest looked up from reference TRBV5-1 and TRBJ1-4, is KAGVTQTPRYLIKTRGQQVTLSCSPISGHRSVSWYQQTPGQGLQFLFEYFSETQRNKGNFPGRFSGRQFSNSRSEMNVSTLELGDSALYLCASSLAEGGNEKLFFGSGTQLSVL.

The CDR3 loop is CASSESWTGGNEQYF. The CDR3 coding sequence is TGTGCCAGCAGTGAATCATGGACAGGGGGTAATGAGCAGTACTTC. The V gene is TRBV2, the J gene TRBJ2-5; 10 positions agree with TRBD1. Per germline, CDR1 SNHLY and CDR2 FYNNEI. This CDR3 has 15 amino acids. The V segment lost 2 bases and the J segment 11 bases; nucleotides outside the gene matches: 11.

The chain uses TRBV29-1 and TRBJ2-7, with 10 nucleotides matching TRBD1. Germline CDR1 and CDR2: SQVTM and ANQGSEA. V gave up 4 bases and J gave up 4 bases; unmatched junction bases: 4. This CDR3 spans 13 amino acids. In DNA form, the CDR3 reads TGCAGCGTTGCGGGACAGGGGTTATACGAGCAGTACTTC. Its protein is CSVAGQGLYEQYF.

This chain uses TRBV4-2 with TRBJ1-2; TRBD1 aligns across 7 bases. The CDR3 has 16 amino acids. Germline values: CDR1 LGHNA, CDR2 YNFKEQ. The junction had 8 bases not matched to a gene; V was cut back by 0 bases and J by 4 bases. For the CDR3, the DNA is TGTGCCAGCAGCCAAGATTTACAGGGGATCGTCTATGGCTACACCTTC. It encodes CASSQDLQGIVYGYTF.

This clonotype was recorded a few times. This sequence joins TRBV29-1 and TRBJ2-5, with 8 nucleotides matching TRBD1. Germline trimming cut 2 bases from V and 2 bases from J; bases unmatched to any gene: 10. The CDR3 sequence is 16 residues long. The germline gives CDR1 SQVTM, CDR2 ANQGSEA. The CDR3 here is CSVETEGTGRQETQYF. In DNA form, the CDR3 reads TGCAGCGTTGAAACGGAAGGGACAGGCCGACAAGAGACCCAGTACTTC.

This clonotype has a handful of counts. The chain has TRBV12-3 or TRBV12-4 and TRBJ2-7, with D possibly TRBD2 on 5 matching bases. V was clipped by 7 bases and J by 0 bases, with 16 bases between them. The CDR3 is 15 residues long. The CDR3, as DNA: TGTGCCAGCACCCGAGACCCCGGGGACTCCTACGAGCAGTACTTC. Its translation is CASTRDPGDSYEQYF.

V gene TRBV24-1 combines with J gene TRBJ2-3; 9 nucleotides agree with TRBD1. The CDR3 runs to 16 residues. Germline V gene data show CDR1 as KGHDR and CDR2 as SFDVKD. V shed 3 bases, J shed 5 bases, and the junction held 8 bases outside the gene matches. This CDR3 reads CATSDAGDREGDTQYF. CDR3 DNA sequence: TGTGCCACCAGTGATGCGGGGGACAGGGAGGGAGATACGCAGTATTTT.

This clonotype was observed a few times. V gene TRBV20-1 combines with J gene TRBJ2-5; no reliable D call. The CDR3 covers 14 residues. Germline-derived CDR1 and CDR2 are DFQATT and SNEGSKA (reference sequence). Trimming stripped 3 bases from V and 1 base from J, with 12 bases between. The CDR3 DNA sequence: TGCAGTGCTAGGGGGTGGCCAACCCAAGAGACCCAGTACTTC. Translating it yields CSARGWPTQETQYF.

The chain has TRBV5-1 and TRBJ2-1; 7 bases map to TRBD1. There are 14 residues in the CDR3. The germline gives CDR1 SGHRS, CDR2 YFSETQ. Germline trimming cut 4 bases from V and 2 bases from J; bases unmatched to any gene: 3. This CDR3 reads CASSTGETYNEQFF. The CDR3 DNA is TGCGCCAGCAGCACAGGGGAAACCTACAATGAGCAGTTCTTC.

V gene TRBV30 combines with J gene TRBJ1-2, with 7 bases fitting TRBD1. This CDR3 is built from 11 residues. Germline lookup yields CDR1 GTSNPN and CDR2 SVGIG (reference sequence). J gave up 4 bases and V 5 bases, and 1 base lay outside the gene matches. The CDR3 DNA is TGTGCCTGGGGACAGGCCTATGGCTACACCTTC. Protein product: CAWGQAYGYTF.

The V gene is TRBV7-9, the J gene TRBJ1-2; D is uncertain. Germline V gene lookup returns CDR1 SEHNR and CDR2 FQNEAQ (reference sequence). Trimming took off 4 bases at V and 2 bases at J, with 11 bases between the two ends. The CDR3 totals 14 residues. CDR3 DNA sequence: TGTGCCAGCAGCTCGCAGGTTTCGAACTATGGCTACACCTTC. It translates to CASSSQVSNYGYTF.

Worth noting for this clonotype: Germline is not matched at one junction end, which may reflect a read error. The chain uses TRBV7-2 and TRBJ2-7; perhaps D is TRBD1 or TRBD2 (5 bases each). This CDR3 is built from 15 residues. The V gene's germline CDR1 is SGHTA and CDR2 FQGNSA. The CDR3 bases are TGTGCCAGCAGCTTTCGGGGACGACAATCCTGCGAGCAGTACTTC. Its translation is CASSFRGRQSCEQYF.

Turning to this clonotype: At one end, the junction sequence differs from germline, possibly due to a read error. This chain joins TRBV12-3 or TRBV12-4 and TRBJ2-1, with a tentative D call TRBD2 (6 bases). This CDR3 is built from 11 residues. CDR3 nucleotide sequence: TGTACCAGCAGTTTTCGGGGGGAGCAGTTCTTC. Protein product: CTSSFRGEQFF.

This chain joins TRBV5-5 and TRBJ2-7; D is perhaps TRBD2 (5 bases). The V end lost 0 bases, the J end lost 0 bases, and 13 bases lay between the germline ends. Germline V gene lookup returns CDR1 SGHKS and CDR2 YYEKEE (reference sequence). The CDR3 sequence is 16 residues long. This chain's CDR3 is CASSLVLGPPSYEQYF. The CDR3 DNA is TGTGCCAGCAGCTTGGTACTAGGACCTCCCTCCTACGAGCAGTACTTC. Combining the CDR3 with reference TRBV5-5 and TRBJ2-7 gives the whole variable domain DAGVTQSPTHLIKTRGQQVTLRCSPISGHKSVSWYQQVLGQGPQFIFQYYEKEERGRGNFPDRFSARQFPNYSSELNVNALLLGDSALYLCASSLVLGPPSYEQYFGPGTRLTVT.

This chain links TRBV5-6 with TRBJ2-3; no reliable D call. This CDR3 spans 15 amino acids. Deletions cut 1 base from V and 2 bases from J, with 11 bases between. Germline CDR1 SGHDT, CDR2 YYEEEE. The CDR3 spells CASSLLGPSTDTQYF. For the CDR3, the DNA is TGTGCCAGCAGCTTGTTAGGGCCTTCCACAGATACGCAGTATTTT.

This chain connects TRBV27 to TRBJ2-6; either TRBD1 or TRBD2 may supply D (5 bases each). Germline V gives CDR1 MNHEY, CDR2 SMNVEV (reference sequence). Trimming pared 4 bases from V and 3 bases from J, leaving 16 bases between. This CDR3 spans 17 amino acids. CDR3 DNA sequence: TGTGCCAGCAGTTCCAGGGTCGCTAGCCTTGGGGCCAACGTCCTGACTTTC. Its protein product is CASSSRVASLGANVLTF.

V is TRBV29-1 and J is TRBJ1-2; D perhaps matches TRBD1 (6 bases). CDR3 length: 13 amino acids. Trimming shortened V by 4 bases and J by 5 bases, and 14 bases separated the two germline ends. Germline V lookup: CDR1 SQVTM, CDR2 ANQGSEA. Written as DNA, the CDR3 is TGCAGCGTTGTTGCCAGGGGAGGGTATGGCTACACCTTC. Translated: CSVVARGGYGYTF.

This clonotype was counted a few times. The gene calls are TRBV12-3 or TRBV12-4 and TRBJ2-1, with TRBD1 as a possible D gene (5 bases). The CDR3 runs 16 residues. V lost 7 bases, J lost 6 bases, and 22 bases lay in between. CDR3 sequence (DNA): TGTGCCAGCACCAACCCAGGGTACATCTTAGCCAATGAGCAGTTCTTC. This codes for CASTNPGYILANEQFF.

V usage is TRBV5-1 and J usage is TRBJ1-2; unclear D gene. This CDR3 spans 15 amino acids. Trimming took off 3 bases at V and 4 bases at J, with 16 bases between the two ends. CDR1 is SGHRS, CDR2 YFSETQ, per germline. This chain's CDR3 is CASSYNDGKTYGYTF. CDR3 coding DNA: TGCGCCAGCAGCTACAACGACGGAAAGACCTATGGCTACACCTTC.

V usage is TRBV5-5 and J usage is TRBJ2-3; 12 bases are a match to TRBD1. The CDR3 runs 16 residues. Germline V gives CDR1 SGHKS, CDR2 YYEKEE (reference sequence). Trimming took 4 bases from V and 5 from J; bases not matched to a gene: 8. For the CDR3, the DNA is TGTGCCAGCAGCCCGGGGACAGGGGGCGCGGAAGATACGCAGTATTTT. Translating it yields CASSPGTGGAEDTQYF.

Only a few counts were recorded for this clonotype. The chain joins TRBV4-1 to TRBJ2-5, with D possibly being TRBD2 (5 bases). The CDR3 runs to 14 residues. Germline loops: CDR1 MGHRA, CDR2 YSYEKL. V lost 0 bases and J lost 3, with 8 bases in between. CDR3 nucleotide sequence: TGCGCCAGCAGCCAAGAGCCCGGGGAAGAGACCCAGTACTTC. Translation gives CASSQEPGEETQYF.

The V and J genes are TRBV5-1 and TRBJ1-2; 9 nucleotides line up with TRBD1. CDR3 size: 18 residues. Per the germline V gene, CDR1 is SGHRS and CDR2 is YFSETQ. J gave up 5 bases and V 7 bases, and 21 bases lay outside the gene matches. This CDR3 reads CASGVSGTGRLTNYGYTF. CDR3 sequence (DNA): TGCGCCAGCGGCGTCTCCGGGACAGGGCGACTAACGAATTATGGCTACACCTTC. The complete variable domain, with remaining parts taken from reference TRBV5-1 and TRBJ1-2, reads KAGVTQTPRYLIKTRGQQVTLSCSPISGHRSVSWYQQTPGQGLQFLFEYFSETQRNKGNFPGRFSGRQFSNSRSEMNVSTLELGDSALYLCASGVSGTGRLTNYGYTFGSGTRLTVV.

The chain joins TRBV5-8 to TRBJ2-3; D call uncertain. The ends were cut back, 2 bases at V and 6 bases at J, with 7 bases in the middle. The CDR3 has 12 residues. In germline, CDR1 is SGHTS, CDR2 YDEGEE. CDR3 sequence: CASSFLHDTQYF. CDR3 coding DNA: TGTGCCAGCAGCTTTTTACACGATACGCAGTATTTT.

CDR3 sequence (DNA): TGTGCCAGCAGCTTCACTCAAAGACAAGTAGAGACCCAGTACTTC. It translates to CASSFTQRQVETQYF. The chain has TRBV7-8 and TRBJ2-5; no clear D. The V end was cut by 3 bases, the J end by 4 bases, with 15 bases between. The CDR3 sequence is 15 residues long. Germline V gene lookup returns CDR1 SGHVS and CDR2 FQNEAQ.